Listed here are 14 T cell receptor beta chains from one sample, sequenced in a study of CD8 T cells in Susac syndrome. RNA amounts of about 0.5 to 1 ug underwent reverse transcription with random hexamers. TCRdb reprocessed the immunoSEQ multiplex PCR reads with MiXCR, giving one entry per CDR3 protein. Here the sample spans about 200,000 distinct CDR3 sequences, about 95% being singletons. The sample taken for sequencing was CD4+ T cells from PBMCs. The receptors were sampled from a human donor with multiple sclerosis.

There are a few counts of this clonotype. The rearrangement joins TRBV19 to TRBJ2-7, with TRBD2 as a possible D gene (5 bases). The germline V and J ends were trimmed by 5 bases and 0 bases, with 11 bases remaining between them. CDR3 length equals 14 residues. Germline V lookup: CDR1 LNHDA, CDR2 SQIVND (reference sequence). The CDR3 loop is CASSPRGASYEQYF. The CDR3 bases are TGTGCCAGTAGTCCCCGGGGAGCCTCCTACGAGCAGTACTTC.

CDR3 in amino acids: CASSLTGSGTEAFF. The CDR3 DNA sequence: TGTGCCAGCAGCCTGACAGGCTCGGGGACTGAAGCTTTCTTT. V and J are TRBV7-9 and TRBJ1-1; a weak D match, TRBD1 (6 bases). Germline CDR1 SEHNR, CDR2 FQNEAQ (reference sequence). The CDR3 contains 14 residues. V was trimmed by 5 bases and J by 5 bases, leaving 15 bases between them.

This rearrangement joins TRBV20-1 to TRBJ1-2; 8 bases match TRBD1. In germline, CDR1 is DFQATT, CDR2 SNEGSKA (reference sequence). The CDR3 runs 13 residues. V dropped 5 bases and J dropped 5; count of bases not matched to a gene: 7. The CDR3 DNA sequence: TGCAGTGCTGCCAGACAGGGGCTATATGGCTACACCTTC. It yields the protein CSAARQGLYGYTF.

This clonotype was seen more than once but under ten times. CDR3 coding DNA: TGTGCCAGCGGGGGACAGGGCTACGAGCAGTACTTC. It is translated as CASGGQGYEQYF. The chain uses TRBV7-6 and TRBJ2-7; 9 bases are a match to TRBD1. The germline V gene has CDR1 SGHVS and CDR2 FNYEAQ. The CDR3 sequence is 12 residues long. After removal of 8 bases from V and 3 bases from J, the junction contained 2 bases not matched to a gene.

This chain connects TRBV10-3 to TRBJ2-3; unclear D gene. The germline gives CDR1 ENHRY, CDR2 SYGVKD. The CDR3 totals 14 residues. Trimming removed 2 bases from V and 5 bases from J, with 11 bases in between. CDR3 loop: CAISEAGPLDTQYF. Written as DNA, the CDR3 is TGTGCCATCAGTGAGGCCGGGCCTCTAGATACGCAGTATTTT.

Only one count was recorded for this clonotype. The chain is built from TRBV30 and TRBJ2-5; D not resolved. Trimming cost V 0 bases and J 5 bases, with 16 bases left between them. The length of the CDR3 is 15 residues. Germline V gives CDR1 GTSNPN, CDR2 SVGIG (reference sequence). The DNA of the CDR3 is TGTGCCTGGAGTGTACTCCAACCGTTTCGTGAGACCCAGTACTTC. Protein sequence: CAWSVLQPFRETQYF. The complete variable domain, with remaining parts taken from reference TRBV30 and TRBJ2-5, reads SQTIHQWPATLVQPVGSPLSLECTVEGTSNPNLYWYRQAAGRGLQLLFYSVGIGQISSEVPQNLSASRPQDRQFILSSKKLLLSDSGFYLCAWSVLQPFRETQYFGPGTRLLVL.

This clonotype appeared once. The chain couples TRBV27 to TRBJ1-5, with a weak D call TRBD1 (5 bases). V lost 7 bases and J lost 11, with 18 bases in between. Germline V gene data show CDR1 as MNHEY and CDR2 as SMNVEV (reference sequence). This CDR3 has 13 residues. The CDR3 sequence is CASTHRPGESQHF. The CDR3, as DNA: TGTGCCAGCACGCACCGACCGGGGGAATCCCAGCATTTT.

This chain joins TRBV29-1 and TRBJ2-5; D is uncertain. Germline loops: CDR1 SQVTM, CDR2 ANQGSEA. This CDR3 is built from 12 residues. V dropped 6 bases and J dropped 0 bases, with 8 bases sitting between them. This CDR3 reads CSVSKNQETQYF. The DNA of the CDR3 is TGCAGCGTCTCCAAGAACCAAGAGACCCAGTACTTC.

J is TRBJ2-1 and V is TRBV29-1; no clear D gene. The V gene's germline CDR1 is SQVTM and CDR2 ANQGSEA. Deletions cut 8 bases from V and 7 bases from J, with 12 bases between. This CDR3 is 11 amino acids long. CDR3 nucleotide sequence: TGCAGCTTGGGCCACGGGAATGAGCAGTTCTTC. Encoded protein: CSLGHGNEQFF.

The V gene is TRBV7-9, the J gene TRBJ2-1, with TRBD2 identical over 8 bases. The CDR3 extends over 16 amino acids. Looked up from germline, CDR1 is SEHNR and CDR2 is FQNEAQ (reference sequence). V shed 3 bases, J shed 2 bases, and the junction held 6 bases outside the gene matches. CDR3 residues: CASSFSAGGTYNEQFF. As DNA, the CDR3 is TGTGCCAGCAGCTTTTCTGCGGGAGGTACCTACAATGAGCAGTTCTTC.

This clonotype appeared a single time. The rearrangement links TRBV20-1 to TRBJ2-4; 11 bases agree with TRBD1. CDR3 length: 18 amino acids. Per germline, CDR1 DFQATT and CDR2 SNEGSKA (reference sequence). The ends lost 1 base at V and 5 bases at J; junction bases unmatched: 13. CDR3: CSARAVGLQGQGENIQYF. The CDR3 DNA follows: TGCAGTGCTAGAGCCGTTGGCCTCCAGGGACAGGGGGAAAACATTCAGTACTTC.

This clonotype was seen a single time. The chain links TRBV20-1 to TRBJ2-2; D perhaps matches TRBD2 (5 bases). V lost 4 bases and J 7 bases, leaving 16 bases between the germline ends. Per the germline V gene, CDR1 is DFQATT and CDR2 is SNEGSKA (reference sequence). The CDR3 length is 14 residues. For the CDR3, the DNA is TGCAGTGCTACTCGACTACACTCCGGCGGGGAGCTGTTTTTT. This encodes CSATRLHSGGELFF.

The chain couples TRBV10-3 to TRBJ2-1; 7 bases fit TRBD1. The CDR3 length is 13 residues. Germline-derived CDR1 and CDR2 are ENHRY and SYGVKD. With 6 bases clipped from V and 4 bases from J, the junction kept 3 bases outside the gene matches. This CDR3 reads CAISLTGYNEQFF. The CDR3 DNA sequence: TGTGCCATCAGCCTGACAGGGTACAATGAGCAGTTCTTC.

V usage is TRBV6-5 and J usage is TRBJ2-1, with no clear D. CDR1 and CDR2 (germline): MNHEY, SVGAGI. The V and J ends lost 2 bases and 3 bases respectively, with 5 bases between them. The CDR3 loop spans 13 amino acids. The CDR3 loop is CASSYDRYNEQFF. Here the CDR3 DNA reads TGTGCCAGCAGTTACGACCGCTACAATGAGCAGTTCTTC.